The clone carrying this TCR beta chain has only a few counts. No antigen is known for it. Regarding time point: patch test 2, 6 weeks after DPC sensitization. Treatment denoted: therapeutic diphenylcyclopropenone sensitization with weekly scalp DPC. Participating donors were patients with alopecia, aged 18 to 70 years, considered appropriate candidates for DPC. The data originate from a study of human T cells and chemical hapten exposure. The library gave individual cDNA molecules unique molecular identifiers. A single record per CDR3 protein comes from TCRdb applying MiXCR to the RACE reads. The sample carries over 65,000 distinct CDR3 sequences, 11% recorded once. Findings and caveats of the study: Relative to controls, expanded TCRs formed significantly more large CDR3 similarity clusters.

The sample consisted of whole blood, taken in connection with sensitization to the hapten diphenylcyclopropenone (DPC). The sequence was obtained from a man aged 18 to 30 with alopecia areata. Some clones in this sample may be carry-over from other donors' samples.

The CDR3 nucleotides are TGTGCCAGCAGTGGAGGGTCCTACGAGCAGTACTTC. The encoded protein is CASSGGSYEQYF. This chain uses TRBV28 with TRBJ2-7; D perhaps matches TRBD2 (6 bases). Per germline, CDR1 MDHEN and CDR2 SYDVKM. This CDR3 is 12 amino acids long. Trimming took 5 bases from V and 1 from J, leaving 6 bases between them.